One and the same sample provided the 13 T cell receptor beta chains below, sequenced in a study of technical replicates of blood from a few donors. Profiling relied on immunoSEQ multiplex PCR, and the TCRdb table lists in-frame clones only, not all of them. Of around 98,000 clones listed, around 95% were seen once; the top ten hold 0.23%. The source material was T cells isolated from PBMCs. Receptors were obtained from a human donor in good health.

This chain links TRBV5-4 with TRBJ2-5, with 7 bases aligning to TRBD2. This CDR3 is built from 16 residues. CDR1 is SGHNT and CDR2 is YYREEE in the germline V gene (reference sequence). With V trimmed by 4 bases and J by 0 bases, 9 bases remained unmatched. CDR3 sequence (DNA): TGTGCCAGCAGCCGAAAAACAGGACTAGACCAAGAGACCCAGTACTTC. It specifies CASSRKTGLDQETQYF. Full variable domain (missing parts from reference TRBV5-4 and TRBJ2-5): ETGVTQSPTHLIKTRGQQVTLRCSSQSGHNTVSWYQQALGQGPQFIFQYYREEENGRGNFPPRFSGLQFPNYSSELNVNALELDDSALYLCASSRKTGLDQETQYFGPGTRLLVL.

This chain joins TRBV12-5 and TRBJ2-3; TRBD1 matches at 7 bases. The CDR3 has 14 residues. CDR1 is LGHNT, CDR2 FRNRAP, per germline. The V gene end was trimmed by 1 base and the J gene end by 5 bases; junction bases not matched to a gene: 3. The CDR3 sequence: CASGLGGGEDTQYF. In DNA, the CDR3 is TGTGCTAGTGGTTTGGGAGGGGGCGAAGATACGCAGTATTTT. Full variable domain (rest looked up from reference TRBV12-5 and TRBJ2-3): DARVTQTPRHKVTEMGQEVTMRCQPILGHNTVFWYRQTMMQGLELLAYFRNRAPLDDSGMPKDRFSAEMPDATLATLKIQPSEPRDSAVYFCASGLGGGEDTQYFGPGTRLTVL.

The chain has TRBV2 and TRBJ2-1; the D gene is possibly TRBD2 (6 bases). Trimming took 7 bases from V and 7 from J, leaving 17 bases between them. Germline loops: CDR1 SNHLY, CDR2 FYNNEI. CDR3 length equals 14 residues. The CDR3 coding sequence is TGTGCCAGCACTAGGTTGGGACTCACGAATGAGCAGTTCTTC. This translates into CASTRLGLTNEQFF.

The gene calls are TRBV5-4 and TRBJ1-1; D is perhaps TRBD1 (5 bases). Trimming removed 5 bases from V and 1 base from J, with 9 bases in between. The CDR3 covers 13 residues. CDR1 and CDR2 from the germline V gene are SGHNT and YYREEE (reference sequence). DNA for the CDR3: TGTGCCAGCAGTTTCGGACAGAACACTGAAGCTTTCTTT. Translating gives CASSFGQNTEAFF.

This chain uses TRBV6-6 with TRBJ1-2; D perhaps matches TRBD1 (5 bases). Germline V lookup: CDR1 MNHNY, CDR2 SVGAGI (reference sequence). Between the trimmed V and J ends, which lost 6 bases and 4 bases, there was a span of 12 bases. CDR3 length: 13 amino acids. The CDR3 loop reads CASRPGLSYGYTF. The DNA of the CDR3 is TGTGCCAGCAGACCGGGACTGAGCTATGGCTACACCTTC.

The chain couples TRBV2 to TRBJ1-6, with D unclear. This CDR3 is 13 amino acids long. CDR1 SNHLY and CDR2 FYNNEI come from the germline V gene. V was trimmed by 8 bases and J by 8 bases, leaving 13 bases between them. CDR3 protein: CASWVYEDSPLHF. In DNA, the CDR3 is TGTGCCAGCTGGGTCTATGAGGATTCACCCCTCCACTTT.

The chain carries TRBV6-6 and TRBJ1-1; D ambiguous. The CDR3 is made up of 14 amino acids. Trimming left V 2 bases short and J 3 bases short, with 10 bases between. Germline values: CDR1 MNHNY, CDR2 SVGAGI (reference sequence). In DNA form, the CDR3 reads TGTGCCAGCAGTTACGATTCAGCGTACACTGAAGCTTTCTTT. This translates into CASSYDSAYTEAFF.

V usage is TRBV4-2 and J usage is TRBJ2-7; 7 bases line up with TRBD2. V lost 6 bases to trimming and J lost 2 bases; unmatched junction nucleotides: 7. Germline V CDR1 and CDR2: LGHNA, YNFKEQ. The CDR3 has 14 residues. CDR3 coding DNA: TGTGCCAGCAGTCGAAGGGAGGGAACCTACGAGCAGTACTTC. This gives the protein CASSRREGTYEQYF.

The chain carries TRBV5-5 and TRBJ1-1, with 8 bases identical to TRBD1. Germline CDR1 and CDR2: SGHKS and YYEKEE (reference sequence). The CDR3 loop spans 14 amino acids. Unmatched junction bases numbered 10, after V lost 4 bases and J lost 8 bases. The CDR3 loop reads CASSPGQAPQEAFF. CDR3 bases: TGTGCCAGCAGCCCGGGACAGGCACCTCAAGAAGCTTTCTTT.

This rearrangement joins TRBV29-1 to TRBJ2-1; 11 nucleotides match TRBD2. Germline CDR1 reads SQVTM; CDR2 reads ANQGSEA. V gave up 2 bases and J gave up 8 bases; unmatched junction bases: 5. The CDR3 has 14 residues. CDR3 bases: TGCAGCGTTGAACTTGGGACTAGCGGATATGAGCAGTTCTTC. It encodes CSVELGTSGYEQFF.

This chain joins TRBV7-9 and TRBJ1-5; TRBD1 aligns across 7 bases. With 4 bases clipped from V and 3 bases from J, the junction kept 3 bases outside the gene matches. CDR3 length equals 14 residues. Germline V lookup: CDR1 SEHNR, CDR2 FQNEAQ (reference sequence). CDR3: CASSYTGDNQPQHF. The CDR3 coding sequence is TGTGCCAGCAGCTATACAGGGGACAATCAGCCCCAGCATTTT.

The rearrangement uses TRBV21-1 and TRBJ2-7; TRBD1, the table's D call, was not compared with the DNA. TRBV21-1 is a known pseudogene. This CDR3 is 16 amino acids long. The CDR3, as DNA: TGTGCCAGCAGCAAACGTGGCAGAAGAAGCTCCTACGAGCAGTACTTC. As protein: CASSKRGRRSSYEQYF.

This rearrangement joins TRBV28 to TRBJ2-5; 11 bases align to TRBD2. The CDR3 covers 16 residues. Looked up from germline, CDR1 is MDHEN and CDR2 is SYDVKM. The ends lost 5 bases at V and 2 bases at J; junction bases unmatched: 7. The DNA for the CDR3 is TGTGCCAGCAGTACTGTACTAGCGGGAGAACAAGAGACCCAGTACTTC. This gives the protein CASSTVLAGEQETQYF.